The 16 T cell receptor beta chains reported below all come from one sample, sequenced in a study of T-cell reconstitution after alpha-beta-depleted transplantation in children. Preparation of the TCRbeta library used unique molecular identifiers. TCRdb ran MiXCR on the PCR reads and lists one entry per CDR3 protein. The data contain approximately 500,000 distinct CDR3 sequences, 27% of them seen just once; the ten biggest clones take up around a third. The sample was PBMCs, taken before TCRalphabeta/CD19-depleted stem cell transplant. These TCRs come from a boy in the first two years of life with Wiskott-Aldrich syndrome, due to receive a stem cell transplant.

This clonotype occurred a few times. The chain employs TRBV14 and TRBJ2-1; D possibly uses TRBD1 or TRBD2 (5 bases each). Trimming shortened V by 3 bases and J by 9 bases, and 15 bases separated the two germline ends. This CDR3 region has 14 residues. CDR1 and CDR2 (germline): SGHDN, FVKESK. CDR3: CASSHSLGESEQFF. CDR3 nucleotide sequence: TGTGCCAGCAGCCATTCTTTAGGGGAGTCTGAGCAGTTCTTC.

This clonotype showed up just a few times. The gene calls are TRBV7-9 and TRBJ2-1, with a weak D call TRBD1 (6 bases). This CDR3 comprises 13 residues. Germline lookup yields CDR1 SEHNR and CDR2 FQNEAQ (reference sequence). Trimming pared 5 bases from V and 8 bases from J, leaving 13 bases between. The CDR3 DNA reads TGTGCCAGCAGCCCGACGACAGGTCATGAGCAGTTCTTC. Its translation is CASSPTTGHEQFF.

There are a few counts of this clonotype. The chain has TRBV5-1 and TRBJ2-7, with TRBD1 as a possible D gene (5 bases). From germline, CDR1 is SGHRS and CDR2 YFSETQ. This CDR3 comprises 15 residues. V gave up 4 bases and J gave up 0 bases, with 14 bases separating them. CDR3 nucleotide sequence: TGCGCCAGCAGCCCCCAAGGGGCCAGCTCCTACGAGCAGTACTTC. This sequence encodes CASSPQGASSYEQYF.

This clonotype was counted only a few times. The chain links TRBV9 to TRBJ2-7; D gene unclear. This CDR3 comprises 11 residues. The germline gives CDR1 SGDLS, CDR2 YYNGEE. V gave up 4 bases and J gave up 3 bases, with 5 bases separating them. The CDR3 sequence: CASSPVYEQYF. The CDR3 DNA reads TGTGCCAGCAGCCCCGTCTACGAGCAGTACTTC.

The chain has TRBV12-3 or TRBV12-4 and TRBJ2-3, with 7 bases fitting TRBD2. The CDR3 extends over 16 amino acids. The V segment lost 5 bases and the J segment 1 base; nucleotides outside the gene matches: 9. CDR3 sequence reads: CASSKATSEGTDTQYF. CDR3 DNA sequence: TGTGCCAGCAGTAAAGCTACTAGCGAAGGCACAGATACGCAGTATTTT.

The V and J genes are TRBV5-6 and TRBJ2-1, with TRBD2 identical over 12 bases. CDR1 is SGHDT, CDR2 YYEEEE, per germline. The CDR3 spans 14 residues. The V gene end was trimmed by 3 bases and the J gene end by 15 bases; junction bases not matched to a gene: 10. This chain's CDR3 is CASSSLRLAGARFF. DNA for the CDR3: TGTGCCAGCAGCTCCCTTAGACTAGCGGGAGCACGGTTCTTC.

This chain links TRBV29-1 with TRBJ2-7, with 8 nucleotides matching TRBD2. V lost 3 bases to trimming and J lost 5 bases; unmatched junction nucleotides: 6. This CDR3 contains 13 residues. Looked up from germline, CDR1 is SQVTM and CDR2 is ANQGSEA. The CDR3 sequence is CSVDGTSGHEQYF. As DNA, the CDR3 is TGCAGCGTTGACGGGACTAGTGGCCACGAGCAGTACTTC.

In its sample, this clonotype was seen a few times. The rearrangement links TRBV5-5 to TRBJ1-1; D remains unclear. Germline V gene data show CDR1 as SGHKS and CDR2 as YYEKEE (reference sequence). Trimming shortened V by 2 bases and J by 7 bases, and 9 bases separated the two germline ends. The CDR3 is made up of 12 amino acids. CDR3 sequence (DNA): TGTGCCAGCAGCTTTCTGGCGGGTGAAGCTTTCTTT. Translation gives CASSFLAGEAFF.

This clonotype was detected a few times. The chain has TRBV5-1 and TRBJ2-1; no firm D call. Germline V lookup: CDR1 SGHRS, CDR2 YFSETQ. The germline V and J ends were trimmed by 6 bases and 6 bases, with 4 bases remaining between them. The CDR3 spans 10 residues. The CDR3: CASTGNEQFF. DNA of the CDR3: TGCGCCAGCACTGGCAATGAGCAGTTCTTC.

The chain combines TRBV20-1 with TRBJ2-3; 9 bases are a match to TRBD2. This CDR3 region has 14 residues. The germline V gene encodes CDR1 DFQATT and CDR2 SNEGSKA (reference sequence). V dropped 4 bases and J dropped 4; count of bases not matched to a gene: 6. CDR3 loop: CSATRLAGPDTQYF. The CDR3 DNA sequence: TGCAGTGCTACTCGCCTAGCGGGACCAGATACGCAGTATTTT.

V is TRBV5-1 and J is TRBJ2-1; the D is unclear. The CDR3 covers 15 residues. The germline V gene encodes CDR1 SGHRS and CDR2 YFSETQ. Trimming cost V 3 bases and J 4 bases, with 14 bases left between them. The CDR3 region is CASSSHGTPYNEQFF. The DNA for the CDR3 is TGCGCCAGCAGCTCCCATGGTACCCCTTACAATGAGCAGTTCTTC.

This sequence joins TRBV2 and TRBJ2-2, with D unclear. Per germline, CDR1 SNHLY and CDR2 FYNNEI. This CDR3 has 18 amino acids. Trimming shortened V by 6 bases and J by 1 base, and 21 bases separated the two germline ends. The CDR3 is CASRQSIGHEKNTGELFF. CDR3 nucleotide sequence: TGTGCCAGCAGGCAAAGCATCGGTCATGAGAAGAACACCGGGGAGCTGTTTTTT.

The V and J genes are TRBV10-3 and TRBJ2-1, with 7 bases identical to TRBD2. With 4 bases clipped from V and 6 bases from J, the junction kept 9 bases outside the gene matches. Per the germline V gene, CDR1 is ENHRY and CDR2 is SYGVKD. The length of the CDR3 is 15 residues. CDR3: CAISAWTSVGNEQFF. The DNA for the CDR3 is TGTGCCATCAGTGCCTGGACTAGTGTCGGCAATGAGCAGTTCTTC.

This clonotype has just a few counts. V gene TRBV12-3 or TRBV12-4 combines with J gene TRBJ2-1; the D is unclear. The germline V and J ends were trimmed by 2 bases and 9 bases, with 8 bases remaining between them. The length of the CDR3 is 12 residues. CDR3 amino acids: CASSLLDGEQFF. The CDR3 DNA reads as TGTGCCAGCAGTTTACTGGACGGTGAGCAGTTCTTC.

The J gene is TRBJ2-7, the V gene TRBV5-1; 8 nucleotides align to TRBD2. The CDR3 totals 18 residues. The J segment lost 3 bases and the V segment lost 1 base, leaving 15 bases of the junction unmatched. Per germline, CDR1 SGHRS and CDR2 YFSETQ. In DNA form, the CDR3 reads TGCGCCAGCAGCTTGCTTGGGCCAACTAGCGGAGACTTCTACGAGCAGTACTTC. Its protein is CASSLLGPTSGDFYEQYF.

The genes are TRBV5-1 and TRBJ2-7; TRBD1 or TRBD2 may be the D gene (5 bases each). Germline CDR1 is SGHRS and CDR2 is YFSETQ. Trimming took 4 bases from V and 3 from J, leaving 14 bases between them. The CDR3 spans 14 residues. DNA for the CDR3: TGCGCCAGCAGCCCATGGGACGGCATCTACGAGCAGTACTTC. Protein product: CASSPWDGIYEQYF.